The source of this T cell receptor (beta chain) is a study of T cells in Graves' hyperthyroidism and ophthalmopathy. The study, taken as a whole, reports: Blood also carried most thyroid clonotypes expanded above 0.001. In simple terms, a model built on 13 V-J features told ophthalmopathy apart from stable hyperthyroidism.

The sample holds a few counts of this clonotype. Its antigen is unknown. Researchers barred patients who had uncontrolled infection, other autoimmune disease, pregnancy or lactation. The PBMCs were taken from around 10 ml of fresh peripheral blood. TCR beta CDR3 regions were amplified from RNA transcripts. HTBI primers were the set used in a first-round RT-PCR of the TCR CDR3. Each CDR3 protein gets one entry after TCRdb re-called the multiplex PCR reads with MiXCR. The table lists fewer than 350,000 distinct CDR3 sequences, approximately 18% of them singletons. The TCR sequence derives from a man aged 50-59 years with Graves' ophthalmopathy. Material for sequencing was blood.

Here the CDR3 reads CAWSSGGRNSPLHF. The CDR3 bases are TGTGCCTGGAGCTCGGGTGGGCGGAATTCACCCCTCCACTTT. The chain uses TRBV30 and TRBJ1-6; D gene ambiguous. Germline loops: CDR1 GTSNPN, CDR2 SVGIG (reference sequence). This CDR3 spans 14 amino acids. Trimming removed 3 bases from V and 7 bases from J, with 13 bases in between.